This T cell receptor (beta chain) was identified in a study of blood T cells in healthy people across ages. On the study more broadly: The template switching approach captured approximately one barcoded beta molecule for every two T cells. Study conclusions and caveats: As naive T cell percentage varied, TCR beta diversity correlated strongly with it.

Collection of about 9.4 milliliters of peripheral blood was performed for each donor. Germline V gene lookup returns CDR1 SGHTA and CDR2 FQGNSA. The V end was cut by 1 base, the J end by 0 bases, with 13 bases between. There are 18 residues in the CDR3. Next came a second PCR, run for about 6 to 12 cycles, which used a sample-barcoded 5' primer along with a J-beta primer mix. Each CDR3 protein is one row after TCRdb ran MiXCR on the 5' RACE reads. The table lists 630,000 or so distinct CDR3 sequences, approximately 30% of them singletons. This clonotype was counted many times. What it binds is not known.

This sequence originates from a woman at least 80 years old in good health. The sample comprised blood. The chain carries TRBV7-2 and TRBJ2-6; D not resolved. CDR3 DNA: TGTGCCAGCAGCTTAGTCCCGAGCCCCAGCTCTGGGGCCAACGTCCTGACTTTC. Its translation is CASSLVPSPSSGANVLTF.